This T cell receptor (beta chain) was observed in a study of pediatric ulcerative colitis. Findings and caveats of the study: Compared with controls, ulcerative colitis showed greater blood-rectum clone sharing.

Assay used: immunoSEQ multiplex PCR; TCRdb lists only in-frame clones, some missing. The table shows approximately 32,000 clones, with around 80% occurring only once. The CDR3 is made up of 14 amino acids. V lost 4 bases, J lost 8 bases, and 6 bases stayed unmatched. Germline V gene sequence: CDR1 SEHNR, CDR2 FQNEAQ (reference sequence). This clone was observed a few times. The antigen is not known. The material sequenced was blood. This clonotype originated in a boy between 10 and 17 years old with severe ulcerative colitis. The chain has TRBV7-9 and TRBJ2-1, with 9 bases matching TRBD1. The CDR3 here is CASSSRDRAHEQFF. CDR3 bases: TGTGCCAGCAGCTCCCGGGACAGGGCCCATGAGCAGTTCTTC.